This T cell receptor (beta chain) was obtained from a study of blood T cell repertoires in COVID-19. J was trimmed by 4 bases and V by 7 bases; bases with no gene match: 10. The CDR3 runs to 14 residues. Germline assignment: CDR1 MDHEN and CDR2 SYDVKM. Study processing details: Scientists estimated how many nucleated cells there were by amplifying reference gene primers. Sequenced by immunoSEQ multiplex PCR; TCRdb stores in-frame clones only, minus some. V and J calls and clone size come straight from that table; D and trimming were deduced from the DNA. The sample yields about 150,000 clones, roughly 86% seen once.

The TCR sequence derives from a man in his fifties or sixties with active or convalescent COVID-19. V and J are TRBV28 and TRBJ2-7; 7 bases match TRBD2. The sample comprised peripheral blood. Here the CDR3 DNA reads TGTGCCAGCAATCGGGCGGGAGCGATTTACGAGCAGTACTTC. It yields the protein CASNRAGAIYEQYF.